This entry is about one T cell receptor (beta chain). Its antigen is unidentified. The CDR3 runs 14 residues. V was pared by 1 base and J by 6 bases, with 5 bases of the junction left unmatched. Germline V gives CDR1 SGHDT, CDR2 YYEEEE. The data were taken from a study of T cell responses to AZD1222 COVID-19 vaccine. Findings and limits, study-wide: Two AZD1222 doses significantly raised spike-specific TCR breadth and depth over controls.

Clones were read by immunoSEQ multiplex PCR, and TCRdb kept only the in-frame ones, dropping some. The profile shows some 130,000 clones, 80% to 95% of them singletons. This clonotype was sampled from an adult in good health. The chain recombines TRBV5-6 with TRBJ1-2, with 8 bases aligning to TRBD1. Specimen: peripheral blood, collected on day 0 of AZD1222 vaccination. CDR3 sequence (DNA): TGTGCCAGCAGCTTGCCGGGACAGGATCATGGCTACACCTTC. It encodes CASSLPGQDHGYTF. The variable domain in full, completed from reference TRBV5-6 and TRBJ1-2, reads DAGVTQSPTHLIKTRGQQVTLRCSPKSGHDTVSWYQQALGQGPQFIFQYYEEEERQRGNFPDRFSGHQFPNYSSELNVNALLLGDSALYLCASSLPGQDHGYTFGSGTRLTVV.